The 2 T cell receptor beta chains below all came from one sample that was sequenced in a study of T cell repertoires in cytomegalovirus infection. These TCRs' antigens remain unknown. One entry per CDR3 protein results from TCRdb running MiXCR on the reads. Of fewer than 650,000 distinct CDR3 sequences listed, about 40% are singletons. The sample consisted of cultured PBMCs, taken from culture after CMV antigen stimulation. The receptors were gathered from a human donor in good health (CMV status not recorded). Some clones in this sample may be carry-over from other donors' samples.

V gene TRBV7-2 combines with J gene TRBJ2-5, with no clear D. CDR3 length: 12 residues. Germline assignment: CDR1 SGHTA and CDR2 FQGNSA. The V end lost 5 bases, the J end lost 4 bases, and 8 bases lay between the germline ends. CDR3 sequence reads: CASSPFRETQYF. The CDR3 region has the DNA TGTGCCAGCAGCCCCTTTCGAGAGACCCAGTACTTC.

The V and J genes are TRBV6-1 and TRBJ1-2; perhaps TRBD1 as D (5 bases). This CDR3 contains 16 residues. Trimming took 4 bases from V and 3 from J, leaving 18 bases between them. Germline CDR1 is MNHNS and CDR2 is SASEGT. CDR3 loop: CASSGPVTATYYGYTF. The DNA of the CDR3 is TGTGCCAGCAGTGGACCAGTGACAGCGACGTACTATGGCTACACCTTC.